A selection of T cell receptor beta chains follows, all from one sample in a study of T cell changes during pregnancy in multiple sclerosis. Sequencing used immunoSEQ multiplex PCR; TCRdb keeps in-frame clones, though not all of them. The sample lists 30,000 to 40,000 clones, more than 75% seen once, with approximately 6.8% in the top ten. The sample in question was CD8+ T cells from peripheral blood mononuclear cells, obtained in the third trimester of pregnancy. The source of these receptors is a female donor with multiple sclerosis, enrolled in a pregnancy study. Both conserved end residues are part of each CDR3.

>TRBV6-1|15|TRBJ2-7
CASRQGGGGFYEQYF
>TRBV21-1|15|TRBJ2-7
CASIEQGYFSYEQYF
>TRBV27|15|TRBJ2-1
CASSLLFSPGNEQFF
>TRBV7-3|15|TRBJ2-1
CASSDLAGGQNEQFF
>TRBV11-2|15|TRBJ2-1
CASSLLGQAYNEQFF
>TRBV28|16|TRBJ1-1
CASSPRGAGMNTEAFF
>TRBV9|14|TRBJ1-3
CASSVGLSGNTIYF
>TRBV7-9|16|TRBJ2-3
CASSLASGGPVDTQYF
>TRBV7-9|12|TRBJ2-1
CASSLGDNEQFF
>TRBV6-1|15|TRBJ2-7
CASSEADRGAYEQYF
>TRBV9|15|TRBJ2-7
CASSVAAGAPYEQYF
>TRBV11-2|15|TRBJ2-3
CASSLVGGAVDTQYF
>TRBV9|14|TRBJ2-7
CASSVLSGPYEQYF
>TRBV13|14|TRBJ2-6
CASSPPGGANVLTF
>TRBV11-2|14|TRBJ1-1
CASGQGAGITEAFF
>TRBV29-1|13|TRBJ2-5
CSVVGTEGGGQYF
>TRBV27|17|TRBJ2-2
CASSLPTGQGLGGELFF
>TRBV5-1|14|TRBJ2-7
CASSLEGGVHEQYF
>TRBV28|12|TRBJ1-2
CASSPANYGYTF
>TRBV7-8|13|TRBJ1-2
CASSPGGVYGYTF
>TRBV13|14|TRBJ2-7
CASSFGSGSYEQYF
>TRBV5-8|19|TRBJ1-5
CASSLKGTSLFWSNQPQHF
>TRBV29-1|12|TRBJ1-1
CSVGGGRTEAFF
>TRBV19|14|TRBJ1-5
CASSSDSLNQPQHF
>TRBV18|13|TRBJ2-7
CASSPPYIYEQYF
>TRBV6-5|15|TRBJ1-2
CASSPSQGYNYGYTF
>TRBV18|15|TRBJ2-2
CASSPEGGFTGELFF
>TRBV28|16|TRBJ2-7
CASRRKLAGDSYEQYF
>TRBV9|17|TRBJ1-1
CASSVNTATGGNTEAFF
>TRBV9|14|TRBJ1-1
CASSVGTGIAEAFF